What follows are 31 T cell receptor beta chains derived from one specimen sequenced in a study of T cell changes during pregnancy in multiple sclerosis (dated by TCRdb to the late 2010s). Receptor libraries were prepared by the immunoSEQ multiplex PCR assay. The clones in this table, taken by TCRdb from immuneACCESS, are in-frame only. Not every clone is retained; where verified, under half of the shortfall comes from an unresolved V gene, and the cause of the rest is unknown. The sample contains 90,000 or so clones, 85% to 95% of them found a single time. The ten largest clones capture around 1.7% of the sample. Sample: peripheral blood, taken after pregnancy. The receptors come from a female donor in good health, enrolled as a control in a pregnancy study.

This clone came up once. The chain joins TRBV18 to TRBJ2-2; D is unresolved. The germline V and J ends were trimmed by 6 bases and 0 bases, with 8 bases remaining between them. The length of the CDR3 is 14 residues. Germline CDR1 reads KGHSH; CDR2 reads LQKENI. The CDR3, as DNA: TGTGCCAGCTCGTCCCCTACGAACACCGGGGAGCTGTTTTTT. It codes for CASSSPTNTGELFF.

In DNA, the CDR3 is TGCGCCAGCAGCTTCCTGGACGAAGGGGGCGGGGAGCTGTTTTTT. It encodes CASSFLDEGGGELFF. The V call is TRBV5-1, the J call TRBJ2-2; D might be TRBD1 (6 bases). The CDR3 covers 15 residues. From germline, CDR1 is SGHRS and CDR2 YFSETQ. Trimming took 2 bases from V and 7 from J, leaving 15 bases between them.

The J gene is TRBJ1-3, the V gene TRBV6-6, with TRBD1 matching 7 bases. Germline V lookup: CDR1 MNHNY, CDR2 SVGAGI (reference sequence). V gave up 6 bases and J gave up 3 bases; unmatched junction bases: 8. This CDR3 spans 15 amino acids. The CDR3 sequence is CASRFGQALGNTIYF. The CDR3 bases are TGTGCCAGCAGATTCGGACAGGCCCTTGGAAACACCATATATTTT.

The chain is built from TRBV4-1 and TRBJ1-5, with D unresolved. With 4 bases removed from V and 6 bases from J, the gap between germline ends came to 10 bases. This CDR3 is built from 13 residues. The germline CDR1 and CDR2 sequences are MGHRA and YSYEKL. The CDR3 region has the DNA TGCGCCAGCAGCCGGACTGGAGGTCAGCCCCAGCATTTT. Its translation: CASSRTGGQPQHF.

The CDR3 region has the DNA TGCGCCAGCAGCCAAGAATTTGAGGCATTCCGGGCTAGCGGGAGTGGAGGCTACGAGCAGTACTTC. The encoded protein is CASSQEFEAFRASGSGGYEQYF. This chain uses TRBV4-1 with TRBJ2-7, with 10 bases identical to TRBD2. This CDR3 has 22 residues. In germline, CDR1 is MGHRA, CDR2 YSYEKL. Trimming took 0 bases from V and 3 from J; bases not matched to a gene: 23.

This clone was detected once. The CDR3 here is CASSLVWGQGSYEQYF. CDR3 coding DNA: TGTGCCAGCAGTTTAGTTTGGGGGCAGGGCTCCTACGAGCAGTACTTC. V is TRBV28 and J is TRBJ2-7; tentatively, D is TRBD1 (6 bases). The CDR3 is 16 residues long. Per the germline V gene, CDR1 is MDHEN and CDR2 is SYDVKM. V was pared by 2 bases and J by 0 bases, with 14 bases between. Variable domain in full (rest from reference TRBV28 and TRBJ2-7): DVKVTQSSRYLVKRTGEKVFLECVQDMDHENMFWYRQDPGLGLRLIYFSYDVKMKEKGDIPEGYSVSREKKERFSLILESASTNQTSMYLCASSLVWGQGSYEQYFGPGTRLTVT.

The rearrangement links TRBV25-1 to TRBJ2-3; 8 bases align to TRBD2. With 10 bases clipped from V and 2 bases from J, the junction kept 11 bases outside the gene matches. The germline gives CDR1 MGHDK, CDR2 SYGVNS. The CDR3 runs 15 residues. CDR3 coding DNA: TGTGCCACCCGTCCCTCGGGGGGGAACACAGATACGCAGTATTTT. The encoded protein is CATRPSGGNTDTQYF.

The sample holds a few counts of this clone. The V call is TRBV29-1, the J call TRBJ1-1; 11 nucleotides align to TRBD1. With 6 bases clipped from V and 0 bases from J, the junction kept 6 bases outside the gene matches. This CDR3 region has 15 residues. Germline CDR1 and CDR2: SQVTM and ANQGSEA. In nucleotides, the CDR3 is TGCAGCGTGGGGACAGGGGGACCCATGAACACTGAAGCTTTCTTT. Translating gives CSVGTGGPMNTEAFF.

The rearrangement joins TRBV4-1 to TRBJ2-1; 7 bases are shared with TRBD2. Unmatched junction bases numbered 9, after V lost 4 bases and J lost 3 bases. The CDR3 covers 16 residues. Germline assignment: CDR1 MGHRA and CDR2 YSYEKL. This CDR3 is CASSPTLAEDYNEQFF. In DNA, the CDR3 is TGCGCCAGCAGCCCCACCCTAGCGGAGGACTACAATGAGCAGTTCTTC.

The chain has TRBV6-1 and TRBJ2-7; 10 positions agree with TRBD1. With 1 base clipped from V and 3 bases from J, the junction kept 6 bases outside the gene matches. CDR1 is MNHNS, CDR2 SASEGT, per germline. There are 16 residues in the CDR3. The CDR3 sequence is CASSEVWTGGFYEQYF. The CDR3 DNA reads TGTGCCAGCAGTGAAGTTTGGACAGGGGGTTTCTACGAGCAGTACTTC.

V and J are TRBV5-1 and TRBJ2-7; D ambiguous. V was clipped by 0 bases and J by 2 bases, with 12 bases between them. The CDR3 is made up of 15 amino acids. Germline lookup yields CDR1 SGHRS and CDR2 YFSETQ. CDR3 sequence: CASSLGHVTTYEQYF. CDR3 sequence (DNA): TGCGCCAGCAGCTTGGGGCACGTTACCACCTACGAGCAGTACTTC.

The chain joins TRBV4-2 to TRBJ2-7; 9 bases agree with TRBD1. V lost 4 bases and J lost 5; bases outside the gene matches: 9. This CDR3 contains 15 residues. From germline, CDR1 is LGHNA and CDR2 YNFKEQ. CDR3: CASSPLRTGVDEQYF. CDR3 nucleotides: TGTGCCAGCAGCCCACTTCGGACAGGGGTGGACGAGCAGTACTTC.

This sequence joins TRBV15 and TRBJ2-1; D remains unclear. This CDR3 contains 15 residues. Germline V gene data show CDR1 as LNHNV and CDR2 as YYDKDF (reference sequence). Trimming pared 0 bases from V and 1 base from J, leaving 7 bases between. This CDR3 reads CATSRDTSSYNEQFF. The CDR3 nucleotides are TGTGCCACCAGCAGAGATACATCTTCCTACAATGAGCAGTTCTTC.

The chain couples TRBV2 to TRBJ1-2, with D tentatively TRBD1 (5 bases). Looked up from germline, CDR1 is SNHLY and CDR2 is FYNNEI. The V and J ends lost 5 bases and 7 bases respectively, with 14 bases between them. The CDR3 contains 13 residues. The CDR3 loop reads CASSNSGGGGYTF. CDR3 bases: TGTGCCAGCAGTAATAGCGGGGGGGGTGGCTACACCTTC.

J is TRBJ2-1 and V is TRBV6-6; D not resolved. This CDR3 is built from 11 residues. The V and J ends lost 5 bases and 4 bases respectively, with 3 bases between them. The germline V gene encodes CDR1 MNHNY and CDR2 SVGAGI (reference sequence). The CDR3 loop reads CASSQYNEQFF. In nucleotides, the CDR3 is TGTGCCAGCAGTCAGTACAATGAGCAGTTCTTC.

The chain has TRBV6-1 and TRBJ2-5; TRBD1 matches 7 bases. CDR3 length: 14 amino acids. The V gene's germline CDR1 is MNHNS and CDR2 SASEGT. V dropped 4 bases and J dropped 3; count of bases not matched to a gene: 5. The CDR3 DNA is TGTGCCAGCAGTGGGTACAGGGGAGAAGAGACCCAGTACTTC. Translation: CASSGYRGEETQYF.

The genes are TRBV30 and TRBJ2-2; TRBD2 is a possible D gene (6 bases). CDR1 is GTSNPN and CDR2 is SVGIG in the germline V gene (reference sequence). This CDR3 contains 13 residues. The V gene lost 0 bases and the J gene lost 7 bases, with 9 bases spanning the gap. CDR3 bases: TGTGCCTGGAGTGTACGGGAGTACGGGGAGCTGTTTTTT. Protein sequence: CAWSVREYGELFF.

This chain uses TRBV7-9 with TRBJ2-7, with D possibly matching TRBD1 (8 bases). The CDR3 consists of 16 residues. V was clipped by 3 bases and J by 7 bases, with 22 bases between them. Per the germline V gene, CDR1 is SEHNR and CDR2 is FQNEAQ (reference sequence). CDR3 DNA sequence: TGTGCCAGCAGCTTCCCTGGGGGGGGACAGGACCGGGAGCAGTACTTC. It encodes CASSFPGGGQDREQYF.

This clone was observed once. The rearrangement links TRBV5-1 to TRBJ2-5; possibly TRBD2 for D (6 bases). The V end was cut by 6 bases, the J end by 4 bases, with 22 bases between. Germline CDR1 and CDR2: SGHRS and YFSETQ. The length of the CDR3 is 16 residues. CDR3 amino acids: CASTTTAGPRVETQYF. In DNA form, the CDR3 reads TGCGCCAGCACGACAACTGCGGGACCCCGAGTAGAGACCCAGTACTTC.

The CDR3 region is CASSLEPMTASNQPQHF. Here the CDR3 DNA reads TGTGCCAGCAGCTTAGAGCCGATGACAGCAAGCAATCAGCCCCAGCATTTT. The chain employs TRBV7-6 and TRBJ1-5; D perhaps matches TRBD1 (5 bases). Germline values: CDR1 SGHVS, CDR2 FNYEAQ. The CDR3 spans 17 residues. With 1 base removed from V and 1 base from J, the gap between germline ends came to 14 bases.

This rearrangement joins TRBV5-1 to TRBJ2-3, with TRBD2 as a possible D gene (6 bases). Looked up from germline, CDR1 is SGHRS and CDR2 is YFSETQ. The CDR3 runs 17 residues. V lost 2 bases to trimming and J lost 3 bases, with 19 bases between them. The CDR3 coding sequence is TGCGCCAGCAGCTTAGAGTCTAGCGTTCGACTGACAGATACGCAGTATTTT. It specifies CASSLESSVRLTDTQYF. The full variable domain, its missing parts supplied by reference TRBV5-1 and TRBJ2-3, is KAGVTQTPRYLIKTRGQQVTLSCSPISGHRSVSWYQQTPGQGLQFLFEYFSETQRNKGNFPGRFSGRQFSNSRSEMNVSTLELGDSALYLCASSLESSVRLTDTQYFGPGTRLTVL.

The gene calls are TRBV5-8 and TRBJ2-1; D uncertain. The CDR3 has 13 amino acids. Germline-derived CDR1 and CDR2 are SGHTS and YDEGEE. Between the trimmed V and J ends, which lost 5 bases and 4 bases, there was a span of 10 bases. The CDR3 sequence: CASSNNRYNEQFF. CDR3 DNA sequence: TGTGCCAGCAGTAATAACAGATACAATGAGCAGTTCTTC.

This clone was counted between two and nine times. The genes are TRBV14 and TRBJ1-1; unclear D gene. The CDR3 consists of 13 residues. The V end was cut by 4 bases, the J end by 2 bases, with 8 bases between. Germline V gives CDR1 SGHDN, CDR2 FVKESK. For the CDR3, the DNA is TGTGCCAGCAGCCCCCAGGTTAACACTGAAGCTTTCTTT. Its translation: CASSPQVNTEAFF.

The chain is built from TRBV29-1 and TRBJ1-5, with 8 bases lining up with TRBD1. Germline loops: CDR1 SQVTM, CDR2 ANQGSEA. CDR3 size: 14 residues. After removal of 6 bases from V and 6 bases from J, the junction contained 10 bases not matched to a gene. The CDR3 region is CSVGPGGWRQPQHF. CDR3 coding DNA: TGCAGCGTGGGGCCAGGGGGCTGGCGTCAGCCCCAGCATTTT. Full variable domain (missing parts from reference TRBV29-1 and TRBJ1-5): SAVISQKPSRDICQRGTSLTIQCQVDSQVTMMFWYRQQPGQSLTLIATANQGSEATYESGFVIDKFPISRPNLTFSTLTVSNMSPEDSSIYLCSVGPGGWRQPQHFGDGTRLSIL.

CDR3 coding DNA: TGTGCCAGCAGCGAAACAGGGAATAGCAATCAGCCCCAGCATTTT. Its protein product is CASSETGNSNQPQHF. This chain joins TRBV9 and TRBJ1-5; a possible D gene is TRBD1 (6 bases). The germline gives CDR1 SGDLS, CDR2 YYNGEE. V was trimmed by 3 bases and J by 0 bases, leaving 10 bases between them. The CDR3 loop spans 15 amino acids.

The chain couples TRBV7-9 to TRBJ2-2, with TRBD2 identical over 16 bases. This CDR3 is built from 17 residues. Per germline, CDR1 SEHNR and CDR2 FQNEAQ (reference sequence). The V segment lost 5 bases and the J segment 7 bases; nucleotides outside the gene matches: 7. In nucleotides, the CDR3 is TGTGCCAGCAGCGCAGGGACTAGCGGGAGGGCCGTCGGGGAGCTGTTTTTT. Protein product: CASSAGTSGRAVGELFF.

The chain combines TRBV5-1 with TRBJ2-7; 16 bases fit TRBD2. CDR3 length: 17 amino acids. The V gene end was trimmed by 5 bases and the J gene end by 5 bases; junction bases not matched to a gene: 10. Germline V gene sequence: CDR1 SGHRS, CDR2 YFSETQ. The CDR3 DNA reads as TGCGCCAGCAGTCTGGGACTAGCGGGAGGGCCGCTGGACGAGCAGTACTTC. Residues: CASSLGLAGGPLDEQYF.

This clone was found once. The CDR3 loop is CASSRVGQETQYF. The CDR3 bases are TGTGCCAGCTCACGGGTAGGACAAGAGACCCAGTACTTC. The V call is TRBV28, the J call TRBJ2-5; D uncertain. V was trimmed by 8 bases and J by 2 bases, leaving 12 bases between them. CDR3 length: 13 residues. Germline V gene sequence: CDR1 MDHEN, CDR2 SYDVKM. Filled out from reference TRBV28 and TRBJ2-5, the complete variable domain reads DVKVTQSSRYLVKRTGEKVFLECVQDMDHENMFWYRQDPGLGLRLIYFSYDVKMKEKGDIPEGYSVSREKKERFSLILESASTNQTSMYLCASSRVGQETQYFGPGTRLLVL.

This clone was recorded once. This chain links TRBV4-2 with TRBJ2-1; D remains ambiguous. CDR3 size: 16 residues. Germline values: CDR1 LGHNA, CDR2 YNFKEQ. Trimming shortened V by 0 bases and J by 4 bases, and 13 bases separated the two germline ends. CDR3 nucleotide sequence: TGTGCCAGCAGCCAAGATCTAAGCGAGCGTTACAATGAGCAGTTCTTC. Encoded protein: CASSQDLSERYNEQFF.

The rearrangement joins TRBV27 to TRBJ1-5; 10 nucleotides align to TRBD1. This CDR3 contains 14 residues. Germline trimming cut 5 bases from V and 7 bases from J; bases unmatched to any gene: 5. Germline V gives CDR1 MNHEY, CDR2 SMNVEV (reference sequence). Here the CDR3 reads CASSPGTGEQPQHF. The CDR3 bases are TGTGCCAGCAGTCCCGGGACAGGGGAACAGCCCCAGCATTTT.

V and J are TRBV4-1 and TRBJ2-1, with 7 nucleotides matching TRBD2. V was clipped by 1 base and J by 5 bases; unmatched bases: 8. CDR1 and CDR2 (germline): MGHRA, YSYEKL. CDR3 size: 16 residues. CDR3 region: CASSQGGRGRHNEQFF. CDR3 DNA sequence: TGCGCCAGCAGCCAAGGGGGTCGCGGGAGACACAATGAGCAGTTCTTC.